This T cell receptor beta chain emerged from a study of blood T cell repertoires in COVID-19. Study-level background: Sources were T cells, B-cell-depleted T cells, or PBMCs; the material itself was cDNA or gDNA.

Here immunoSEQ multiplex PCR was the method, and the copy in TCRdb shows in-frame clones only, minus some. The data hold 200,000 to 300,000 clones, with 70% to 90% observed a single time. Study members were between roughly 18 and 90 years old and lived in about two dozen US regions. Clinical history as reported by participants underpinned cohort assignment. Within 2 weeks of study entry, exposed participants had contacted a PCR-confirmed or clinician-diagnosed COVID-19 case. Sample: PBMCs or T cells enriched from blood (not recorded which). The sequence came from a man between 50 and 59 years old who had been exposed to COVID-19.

The CDR3 spells CASSSATGGGYGYTF. The CDR3 bases are TGCGCCAGCAGCTCCGCGACAGGGGGCGGCTATGGCTACACCTTC. This chain joins TRBV5-1 and TRBJ1-2; 10 bases line up with TRBD1. This CDR3 has 15 residues. CDR1 is SGHRS, CDR2 YFSETQ, per germline. Germline trimming cut 3 bases from V and 4 bases from J; bases unmatched to any gene: 6. The full variable domain, in which reference TRBV5-1 and TRBJ1-2 provide the parts outside the CDR3, is KAGVTQTPRYLIKTRGQQVTLSCSPISGHRSVSWYQQTPGQGLQFLFEYFSETQRNKGNFPGRFSGRQFSNSRSEMNVSTLELGDSALYLCASSSATGGGYGYTFGSGTRLTVV.